This TCR beta chain is drawn from a study of T cells in Graves' hyperthyroidism and ophthalmopathy. This clonotype occurred many times. Trimming cost V 1 base and J 0 bases, with 12 bases left between them. Per the germline V gene, CDR1 is SGHAT and CDR2 is FQNNGV. This CDR3 region has 16 residues. Researchers took RNA transcripts and amplified the TCR beta CDR3 regions from them. Using the HTBI primer set, a first-round RT-PCR was run on the TCR CDR3. TCRdb recomputed calls from the multiplex PCR reads with MiXCR, one row per CDR3 protein. This table holds 550,000 to 600,000 distinct CDR3 sequences, 12% to 15% found once.

The TCR sequence derives from a woman in her late teens or twenties with Graves' ophthalmopathy. The genes are TRBV11-2 and TRBJ1-1; possible D gene TRBD1, 5 bases. The sample was blood. As DNA, the CDR3 is TGTGCCAGCAGCTTAGGAGCAGGGATGATGAACACTGAAGCTTTCTTT. Translation: CASSLGAGMMNTEAFF.